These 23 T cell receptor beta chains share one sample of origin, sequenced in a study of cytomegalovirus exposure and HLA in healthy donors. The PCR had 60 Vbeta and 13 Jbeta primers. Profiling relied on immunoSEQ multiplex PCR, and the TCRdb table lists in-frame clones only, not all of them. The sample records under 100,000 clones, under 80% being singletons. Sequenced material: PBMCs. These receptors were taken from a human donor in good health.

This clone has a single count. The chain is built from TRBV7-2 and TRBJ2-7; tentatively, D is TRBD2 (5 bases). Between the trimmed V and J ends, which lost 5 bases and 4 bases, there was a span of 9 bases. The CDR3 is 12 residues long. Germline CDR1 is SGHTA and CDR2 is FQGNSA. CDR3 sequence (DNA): TGTGCCAGCAGCGAAGGACTGTACGAGCAGTACTTC. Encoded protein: CASSEGLYEQYF.

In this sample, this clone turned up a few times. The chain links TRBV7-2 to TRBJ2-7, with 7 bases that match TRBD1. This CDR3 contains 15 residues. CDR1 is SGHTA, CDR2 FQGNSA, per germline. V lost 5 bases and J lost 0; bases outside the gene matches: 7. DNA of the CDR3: TGTGCCAGCAGCAGGCCAGGGACAGCCTCCTACGAGCAGTACTTC. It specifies CASSRPGTASYEQYF.

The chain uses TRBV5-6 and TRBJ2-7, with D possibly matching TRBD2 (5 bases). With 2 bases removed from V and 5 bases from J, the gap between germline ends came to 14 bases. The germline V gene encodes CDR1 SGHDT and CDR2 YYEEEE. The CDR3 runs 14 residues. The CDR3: CASSFVQEVHEQYF. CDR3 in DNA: TGTGCCAGCAGCTTCGTTCAGGAGGTCCACGAGCAGTACTTC. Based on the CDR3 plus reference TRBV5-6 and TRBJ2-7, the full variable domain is DAGVTQSPTHLIKTRGQQVTLRCSPKSGHDTVSWYQQALGQGPQFIFQYYEEEERQRGNFPDRFSGHQFPNYSSELNVNALLLGDSALYLCASSFVQEVHEQYFGPGTRLTVT.

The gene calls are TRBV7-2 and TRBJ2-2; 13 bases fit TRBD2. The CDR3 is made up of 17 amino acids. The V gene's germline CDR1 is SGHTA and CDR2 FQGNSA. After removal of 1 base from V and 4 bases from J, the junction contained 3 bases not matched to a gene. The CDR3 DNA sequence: TGTGCCAGCAGCTTAGGGACTAGCGGGAGCTTCACCGGGGAGCTGTTTTTT. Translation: CASSLGTSGSFTGELFF.

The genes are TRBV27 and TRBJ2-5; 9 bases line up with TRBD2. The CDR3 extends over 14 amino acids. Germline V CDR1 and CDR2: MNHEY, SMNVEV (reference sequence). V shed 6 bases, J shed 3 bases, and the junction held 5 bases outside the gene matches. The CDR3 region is CASRTRLAEETQYF. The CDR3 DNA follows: TGTGCCAGCAGGACCCGACTAGCGGAAGAGACCCAGTACTTC.

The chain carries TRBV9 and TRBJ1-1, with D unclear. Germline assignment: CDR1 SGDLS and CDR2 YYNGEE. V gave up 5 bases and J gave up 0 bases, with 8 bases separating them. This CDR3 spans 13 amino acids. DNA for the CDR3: TGTGCCAGCAGGAGGGTGGTGAACACTGAAGCTTTCTTT. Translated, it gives CASRRVVNTEAFF. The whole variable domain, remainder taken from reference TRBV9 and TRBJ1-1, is DSGVTQTPKHLITATGQRVTLRCSPRSGDLSVYWYQQSLDQGLQFLIQYYNGEERAKGNILERFSAQQFPDLHSELNLSSLELGDSALYFCASRRVVNTEAFFGQGTRLTVV.

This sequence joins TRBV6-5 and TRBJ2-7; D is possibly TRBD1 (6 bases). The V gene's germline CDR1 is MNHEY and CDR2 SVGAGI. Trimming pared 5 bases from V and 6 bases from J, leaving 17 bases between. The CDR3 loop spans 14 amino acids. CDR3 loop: CASSDRDGQREQYF. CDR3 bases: TGTGCCAGCAGTGACCGGGACGGACAGCGCGAGCAGTACTTC.

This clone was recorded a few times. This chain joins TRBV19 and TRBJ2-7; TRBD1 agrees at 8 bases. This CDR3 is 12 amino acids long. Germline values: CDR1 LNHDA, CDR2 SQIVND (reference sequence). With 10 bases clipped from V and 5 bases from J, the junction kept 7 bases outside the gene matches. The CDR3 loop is CATGQGWNEQYF. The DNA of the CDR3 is TGTGCCACCGGACAGGGTTGGAACGAGCAGTACTTC.

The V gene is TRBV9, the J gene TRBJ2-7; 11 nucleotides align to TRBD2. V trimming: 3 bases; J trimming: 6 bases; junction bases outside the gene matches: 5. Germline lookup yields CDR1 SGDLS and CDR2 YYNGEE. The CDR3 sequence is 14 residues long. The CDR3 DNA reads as TGTGCCAGCAGCGCCCTAGCGGGGGGAGGCGAGCAGTACTTC. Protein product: CASSALAGGGEQYF. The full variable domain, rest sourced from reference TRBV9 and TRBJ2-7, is DSGVTQTPKHLITATGQRVTLRCSPRSGDLSVYWYQQSLDQGLQFLIQYYNGEERAKGNILERFSAQQFPDLHSELNLSSLELGDSALYFCASSALAGGGEQYFGPGTRLTVT.

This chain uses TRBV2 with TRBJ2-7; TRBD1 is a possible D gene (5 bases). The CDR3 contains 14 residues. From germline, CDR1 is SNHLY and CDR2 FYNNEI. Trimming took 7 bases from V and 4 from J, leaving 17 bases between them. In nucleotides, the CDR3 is TGTGCCAGCATCGGGCTCGACAGCTGGTACGAGCAGTACTTC. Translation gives CASIGLDSWYEQYF.

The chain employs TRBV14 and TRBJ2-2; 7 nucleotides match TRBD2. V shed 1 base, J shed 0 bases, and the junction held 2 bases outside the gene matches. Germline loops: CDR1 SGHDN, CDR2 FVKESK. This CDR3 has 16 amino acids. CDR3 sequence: CASSQVGGANTGELFF. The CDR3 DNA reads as TGTGCCAGCAGCCAAGTGGGGGGGGCGAACACCGGGGAGCTGTTTTTT.

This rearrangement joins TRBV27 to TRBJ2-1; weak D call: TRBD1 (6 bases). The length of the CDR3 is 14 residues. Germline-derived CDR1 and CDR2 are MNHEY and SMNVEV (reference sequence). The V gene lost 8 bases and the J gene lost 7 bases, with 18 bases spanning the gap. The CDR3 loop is CASRVQGRLNEQFF. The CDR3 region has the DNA TGTGCCAGCCGGGTACAGGGAAGACTTAATGAGCAGTTCTTC.

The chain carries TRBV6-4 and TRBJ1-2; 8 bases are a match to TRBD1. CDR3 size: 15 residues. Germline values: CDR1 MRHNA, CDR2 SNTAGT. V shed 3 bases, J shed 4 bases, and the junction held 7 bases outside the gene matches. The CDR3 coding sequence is TGTGCCAGCAGTGAAGCAGGGGGCGCAATCTATGGCTACACCTTC. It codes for CASSEAGGAIYGYTF.

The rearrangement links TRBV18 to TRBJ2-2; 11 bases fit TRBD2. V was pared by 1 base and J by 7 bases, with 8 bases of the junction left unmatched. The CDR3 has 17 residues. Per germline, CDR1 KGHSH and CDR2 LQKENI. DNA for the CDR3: TGTGCCAGCTCACCACTCGGCCTAGCGGGAGGTAACGGGGAGCTGTTTTTT. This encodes CASSPLGLAGGNGELFF.

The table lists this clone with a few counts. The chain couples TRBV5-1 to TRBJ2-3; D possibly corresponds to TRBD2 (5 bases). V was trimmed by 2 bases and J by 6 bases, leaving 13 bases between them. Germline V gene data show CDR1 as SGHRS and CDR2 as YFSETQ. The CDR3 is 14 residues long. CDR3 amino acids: CASSFVSGGDTQYF. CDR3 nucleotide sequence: TGCGCCAGCAGCTTCGTCAGCGGCGGGGATACGCAGTATTTT.

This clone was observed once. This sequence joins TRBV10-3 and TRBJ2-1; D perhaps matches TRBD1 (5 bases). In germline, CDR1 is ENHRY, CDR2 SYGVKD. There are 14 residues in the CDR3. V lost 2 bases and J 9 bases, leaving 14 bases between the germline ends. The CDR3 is CAISEGQIFSEQFF. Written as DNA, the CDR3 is TGTGCCATCAGTGAGGGACAAATATTCTCTGAGCAGTTCTTC.

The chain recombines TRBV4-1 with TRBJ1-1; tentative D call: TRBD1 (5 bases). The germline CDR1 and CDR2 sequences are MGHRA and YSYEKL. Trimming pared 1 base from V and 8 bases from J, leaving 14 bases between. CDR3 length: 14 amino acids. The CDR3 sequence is CASSQVGRPNEAFF. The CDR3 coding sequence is TGCGCCAGCAGCCAAGTGGGGCGGCCGAACGAAGCTTTCTTT.

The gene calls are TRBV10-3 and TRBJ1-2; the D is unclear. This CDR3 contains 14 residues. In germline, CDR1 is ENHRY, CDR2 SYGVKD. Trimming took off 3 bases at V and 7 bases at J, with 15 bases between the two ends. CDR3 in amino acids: CAISDGIHRGGYTF. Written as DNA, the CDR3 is TGTGCCATCAGTGATGGCATCCACCGGGGTGGCTACACCTTC.

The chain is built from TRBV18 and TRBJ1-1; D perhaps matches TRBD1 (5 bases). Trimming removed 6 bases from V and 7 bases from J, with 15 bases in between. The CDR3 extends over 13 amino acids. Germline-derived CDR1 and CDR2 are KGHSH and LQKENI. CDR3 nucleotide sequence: TGTGCCAGCTCGGCCAGGGTCCCGCTTGAAGCTTTCTTT. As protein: CASSARVPLEAFF.

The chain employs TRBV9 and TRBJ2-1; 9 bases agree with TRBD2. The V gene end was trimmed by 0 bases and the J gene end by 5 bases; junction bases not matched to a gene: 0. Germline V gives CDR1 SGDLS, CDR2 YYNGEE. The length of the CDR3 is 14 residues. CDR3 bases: TGTGCCAGCAGCGTAGTAGCGGGAGACAATGAGCAGTTCTTC. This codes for CASSVVAGDNEQFF.

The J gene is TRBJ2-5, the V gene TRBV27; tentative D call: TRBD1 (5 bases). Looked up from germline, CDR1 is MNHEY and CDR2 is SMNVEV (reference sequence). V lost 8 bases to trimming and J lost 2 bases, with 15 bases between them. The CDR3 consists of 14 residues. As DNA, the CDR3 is TGTGCCAGCGGGTCTTATGGGGCTCAAGAGACCCAGTACTTC. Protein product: CASGSYGAQETQYF.

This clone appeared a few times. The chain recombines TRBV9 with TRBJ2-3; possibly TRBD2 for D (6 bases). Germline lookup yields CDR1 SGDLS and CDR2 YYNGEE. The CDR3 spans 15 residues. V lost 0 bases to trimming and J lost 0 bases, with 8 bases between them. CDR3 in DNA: TGTGCCAGCAGCGTAGAGGAGGGGAGCACAGATACGCAGTATTTT. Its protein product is CASSVEEGSTDTQYF.

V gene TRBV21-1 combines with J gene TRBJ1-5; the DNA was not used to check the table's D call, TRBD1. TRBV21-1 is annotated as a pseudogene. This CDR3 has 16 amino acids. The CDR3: CASSKSGRRLRQPQHF. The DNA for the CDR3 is TGTGCCAGCAGCAAATCAGGCAGAAGGCTACGGCAGCCCCAGCATTTT.